This TCR beta chain emerged from a study of blood T cell repertoires in COVID-19. Turning to the study itself: The study drew acute and convalescent COVID-19 samples from the United States, Italy and Spain. The analysed material was cDNA or gDNA that came from T cells, B-cell-depleted T cells, or PBMCs.

The CDR3 length is 12 residues. The V gene lost 4 bases and the J gene lost 10 bases, with 11 bases spanning the gap. Germline CDR1 and CDR2: SGHNT and YENEEA. Here immunoSEQ multiplex PCR was the method, and the copy in TCRdb shows in-frame clones only, minus some. The table lists about 150,000 clones, about 80% of them singletons. This clonotype was obtained from a woman aged 55-69 years with acute or convalescent COVID-19. The specimen sequenced was peripheral blood. The chain combines TRBV11-3 with TRBJ2-1, with TRBD2 as a possible D gene (6 bases). The CDR3 loop is CASSSRTTEQFF. Here the CDR3 DNA reads TGTGCCAGCAGCTCCCGGACTACCGAGCAGTTCTTC.